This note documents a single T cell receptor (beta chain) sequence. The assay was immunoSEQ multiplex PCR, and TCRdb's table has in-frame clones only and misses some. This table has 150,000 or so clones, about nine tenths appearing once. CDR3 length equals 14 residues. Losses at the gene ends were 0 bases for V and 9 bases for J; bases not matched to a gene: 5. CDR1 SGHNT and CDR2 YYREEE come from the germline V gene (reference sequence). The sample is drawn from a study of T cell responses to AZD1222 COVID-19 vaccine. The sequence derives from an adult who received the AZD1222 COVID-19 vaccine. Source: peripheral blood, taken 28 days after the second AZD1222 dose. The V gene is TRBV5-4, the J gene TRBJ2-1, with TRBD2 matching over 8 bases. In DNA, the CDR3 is TGTGCCAGCAGCTTGGTTCGGGGGGGCACTGAGCAGTTCTTC. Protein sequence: CASSLVRGGTEQFF.